One T cell receptor beta chain is described in this entry. The data belong to a study of control samples from healthy donors and cancer patients. Germline-derived CDR1 and CDR2 are KGHSH and LQKENI. The CDR3 contains 13 residues. Trimming removed 2 bases from V and 5 bases from J, with 6 bases in between. Clones were sequenced by immunoSEQ multiplex PCR, and TCRdb holds only the in-frame ones, with some missing. The table lists around 120,000 clones, 70% to 90% of them singletons. This sequence was found in a man in his sixties in good health. The sample taken for sequencing was blood. The chain employs TRBV18 and TRBJ2-2; D not resolved. The CDR3 DNA sequence: TGTGCCAGCTCACCATTTCGAACCGGGGAGCTGTTTTTT. It specifies CASSPFRTGELFF.